The 16 T cell receptor beta chains below were found in one sample sequenced in a study of CXCR3-negative and CXCR3-positive naive CD8 T cells. All TRB cDNA libraries came from 5' RACE performed with UMI labels. Reanalyzing the 5' RACE reads, TCRdb keeps one entry per CDR3 protein, without DNA. The clone table shows more than 45,000 distinct CDR3 sequences, with the ten largest holding 15%. Material: memory CD8+ T cells from blood. The receptors here all came from a human donor in good health. Some clones in this sample may be carry-over from other donors' samples.

The chain joins TRBV4-1 to TRBJ2-2. The CDR3 sequence is 13 residues long. The V gene's germline CDR1 is MGHRA and CDR2 YSYEKL. The CDR3 loop is CASSLEPPGELFF.

V usage is TRBV7-8 and J usage is TRBJ2-7; absent DNA, TCRdb's TRBD1 call cannot be checked. Germline V lookup: CDR1 SGHVS, CDR2 FQNEAQ. The length of the CDR3 is 14 residues. The CDR3 loop reads CASRDRQGSYEQYF.

This chain uses TRBV29-1 with TRBJ2-7; TCRdb selects TRBD1, and the lack of DNA leaves this call unchecked. From germline, CDR1 is SQVTM and CDR2 ANQGSEA. This CDR3 has 13 residues. The CDR3 region is CSGLTGVGYEQYF.

V and J are TRBV29-1 and TRBJ1-3. Germline CDR1 is SQVTM and CDR2 is ANQGSEA. This CDR3 spans 14 amino acids. CDR3 sequence reads: CSVEMPNSGNTIYF.

The chain combines TRBV7-9 with TRBJ2-7. The CDR3 runs 16 residues. CDR1 and CDR2 from the germline V gene are SEHNR and FQNEAQ (reference sequence). CDR3 sequence: CASSLDGLNYRGEQYF. Supplemented by reference TRBV7-9 and TRBJ2-7, the full variable domain reads DTGVSQNPRHKITKRGQNVTFRCDPISEHNRLYWYRQTLGQGPEFLTYFQNEAQLEKSRLLSDRFSAERPKGSFSTLEIQRTEQGDSAMYLCASSLDGLNYRGEQYFGPGTRLTVT.

The CDR3 loop is CASSQAGSSYEQYF. J is TRBJ2-7 and V is TRBV6-6; absent DNA, TCRdb's TRBD2 call cannot be checked. Per the germline V gene, CDR1 is MNHNY and CDR2 is SVGAGI (reference sequence). This CDR3 has 14 residues.

The rearrangement uses TRBV4-1 and TRBJ2-7; TCRdb picks TRBD2, but there is no DNA to check that call. The germline CDR1 and CDR2 sequences are MGHRA and YSYEKL. The CDR3 loop spans 14 amino acids. The CDR3 region is CASSPGTTNYEQYF.

CDR3 amino acids: CASSQEGWNTEAFF. V and J are TRBV4-1 and TRBJ1-1. Germline CDR1 reads MGHRA; CDR2 reads YSYEKL. The CDR3 consists of 14 residues.

The chain is built from TRBV20-1 and TRBJ2-5; TCRdb's D gene call, TRBD2, goes unchecked for lack of DNA. The CDR3 length is 12 residues. Per the germline V gene, CDR1 is DFQATT and CDR2 is SNEGSKA (reference sequence). The CDR3: CSAPTGGETQYF.

The chain employs TRBV29-1 and TRBJ2-7; TCRdb indicates TRBD1, and absent DNA this call remains unverified. Germline CDR1 SQVTM, CDR2 ANQGSEA. This CDR3 has 17 amino acids. CDR3 loop: CSVEAPLGTAESYEQYF.

J is TRBJ2-2 and V is TRBV7-2; TCRdb's D call of TRBD1 is untestable without DNA. Germline V gene lookup returns CDR1 SGHTA and CDR2 FQGNSA. The CDR3 is 16 residues long. CDR3 in amino acids: CASSAGGASNTGELFF.

The chain has TRBV14 and TRBJ1-2; absent DNA, TCRdb's TRBD1 call cannot be checked. Germline values: CDR1 SGHDN, CDR2 FVKESK. The CDR3 has 16 amino acids. The CDR3: CASSQDETVSNYGYTF.

J is TRBJ2-7 and V is TRBV21-1; the TCRdb call, TRBD1, lacks DNA for checking. TRBV21-1 is designated a pseudogene. There are 14 residues in the CDR3. CDR3 loop: CASSPRDGGVEQYF.

This chain joins TRBV5-8 and TRBJ1-3. This CDR3 contains 16 residues. Germline lookup yields CDR1 SGHTS and CDR2 YDEGEE. The CDR3 loop is CASSLAGQGSGNTIYF.

J is TRBJ2-3 and V is TRBV28; the TCRdb D gene call, TRBD1, has no DNA to confirm it. There are 15 residues in the CDR3. Germline V gene data show CDR1 as MDHEN and CDR2 as SYDVKM. The CDR3: CASSLLSRGTDTQYF.

The rearrangement uses TRBV2 and TRBJ2-1; there is no DNA to check the TCRdb D call of TRBD2. Germline V gene lookup returns CDR1 SNHLY and CDR2 FYNNEI. The CDR3 loop spans 15 amino acids. The CDR3 is CASSGRGATNNEQFF.